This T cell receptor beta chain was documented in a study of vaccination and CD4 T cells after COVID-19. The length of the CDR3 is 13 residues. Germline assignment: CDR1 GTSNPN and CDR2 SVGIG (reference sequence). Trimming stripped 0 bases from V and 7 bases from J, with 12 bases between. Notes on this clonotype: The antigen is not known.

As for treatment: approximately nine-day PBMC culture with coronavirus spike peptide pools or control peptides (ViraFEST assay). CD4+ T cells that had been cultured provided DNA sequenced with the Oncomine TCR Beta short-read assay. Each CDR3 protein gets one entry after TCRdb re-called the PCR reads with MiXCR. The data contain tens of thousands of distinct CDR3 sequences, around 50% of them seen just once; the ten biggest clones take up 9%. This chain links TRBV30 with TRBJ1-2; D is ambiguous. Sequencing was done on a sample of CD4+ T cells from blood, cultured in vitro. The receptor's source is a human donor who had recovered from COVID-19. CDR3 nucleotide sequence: TGTGCCTGGAGTGTAGTAGCCCCCGGTGGCTACACCTTC. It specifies CAWSVVAPGGYTF.